One sample yielded the 2 T cell receptor beta chains listed below, sequenced in a study of blood T cell repertoires in COVID-19. The data were produced by immunoSEQ multiplex PCR, yet TCRdb's version contains in-frame clones alone and is incomplete. The table shows some 250,000 clones, with about 90% occurring only once. Sequenced sample: PBMCs or T cells enriched from blood (not recorded which). These receptors came from a woman in her thirties or forties with acute COVID-19.

This clone was counted a single time. Other DNA sequences from this sample encode an identical CDR3 as well. The rearrangement joins TRBV27 to TRBJ1-6; 7 bases line up with TRBD1. V lost 3 bases to trimming and J lost 8 bases; unmatched junction nucleotides: 4. The length of the CDR3 is 14 residues. CDR1 is MNHEY, CDR2 SMNVEV, per germline (reference sequence). CDR3 region: CASSFRDRDSPLHF. CDR3 coding DNA: TGTGCCAGCAGTTTCCGCGACAGGGATTCACCCCTCCACTTT.

The chain employs TRBV7-9 and TRBJ2-2, with 8 positions matching TRBD2. This CDR3 is built from 15 residues. The ends lost 1 base at V and 7 bases at J; junction bases unmatched: 5. CDR1 SEHNR and CDR2 FQNEAQ come from the germline V gene (reference sequence). The CDR3 DNA reads TGTGCCAGCAGCTTAGGACGGACTAGCAGCGGGGAGCTGTTTTTT. This gives the protein CASSLGRTSSGELFF.